This TCR beta chain was found in a study of blood T cell repertoires in COVID-19. Study information: The United States, Italy and Spain provided the acute and convalescent COVID-19 samples.

The repertoire was sequenced with immunoSEQ multiplex PCR; TCRdb's copy has only in-frame clones and lacks some. The sample carries about 120,000 clones, under 90% recorded once. This CDR3 is built from 15 residues. Germline CDR1 reads SEHNR; CDR2 reads FQNEAQ (reference sequence). J was trimmed by 7 bases and V by 4 bases; bases with no gene match: 9. The clonotype was recovered from a man aged 55 to 69 with acute or convalescent COVID-19. Sequencing used peripheral blood. The chain couples TRBV7-9 to TRBJ2-1; TRBD2 matches 8 bases. This chain's CDR3 is CASSSWNSGVNEQFF. In DNA form, the CDR3 reads TGTGCCAGCAGCTCCTGGAATAGCGGGGTAAATGAGCAGTTCTTC.